Below, 19 T cell receptor beta chains from the same sample are listed, as sequenced in a study of blood T cell repertoires in COVID-19 (dated by TCRdb to 2020 to 2022). The library relied on the immunoSEQ multiplex PCR assay. Entries here come from immuneACCESS through TCRdb and include only in-frame sequences with V and J called. Some clones fail to appear in such tables; in the studies checked, an unresolved V gene covers under half of the shortfall, and the cause of the remainder is unknown. This sample holds tens of thousands of clones; about 90% were observed only once. The top ten clones comprise roughly 4.6% of the sample. The sample consisted of peripheral blood. These receptors were collected from a human donor in a cohort sampled during active COVID-19.

The chain is built from TRBV5-4 and TRBJ1-3, with 7 bases that match TRBD1. Trimming took 10 bases from V and 9 from J; bases not matched to a gene: 7. CDR3 length: 11 residues. Germline-derived CDR1 and CDR2 are SGHNT and YYREEE (reference sequence). CDR3 in amino acids: CAATGAGTIYF. DNA for the CDR3: TGTGCCGCCACAGGGGCTGGCACCATATATTTT.

The chain employs TRBV4-1 and TRBJ1-5, with D possibly TRBD1 on 6 matching bases. This CDR3 region has 14 residues. Trimming stripped 2 bases from V and 7 bases from J, with 12 bases between. In germline, CDR1 is MGHRA, CDR2 YSYEKL. The CDR3 protein is CASSQIEGEQPQHF. For the CDR3, the DNA is TGCGCCAGCAGCCAAATCGAGGGGGAGCAGCCCCAGCATTTT.

The J gene is TRBJ1-2, the V gene TRBV12-3 or TRBV12-4; no clear D. The CDR3 runs to 12 residues. V lost 3 bases to trimming and J lost 3 bases, with 5 bases between them. Here the CDR3 reads CASSFSDYGYTF. The CDR3 DNA reads TGTGCCAGCAGTTTTTCTGACTATGGCTACACCTTC.

CDR3 bases: TGTGCCAGCAGTTCGTCGCGGGGTCAGACCCAGTACTTC. Translated: CASSSSRGQTQYF. V and J are TRBV6-5 and TRBJ2-5, with D perhaps TRBD2 (6 bases). The V gene's germline CDR1 is MNHEY and CDR2 SVGAGI. CDR3 length: 13 residues. V gave up 4 bases and J gave up 6 bases, with 12 bases separating them.

The genes are TRBV5-1 and TRBJ2-2; 7 bases match TRBD2. The J segment lost 6 bases and the V segment lost 4 bases, leaving 9 bases of the junction unmatched. CDR3 length: 15 residues. Germline V gene sequence: CDR1 SGHRS, CDR2 YFSETQ. The CDR3 DNA is TGCGCCAGCAGCCCCCTGTCACGGGGGGCCGGGGAGCTGTTTTTT. This codes for CASSPLSRGAGELFF.

The rearrangement uses TRBV5-4 and TRBJ1-1; 7 bases match TRBD1. This CDR3 has 16 residues. J was trimmed by 0 bases and V by 4 bases; bases with no gene match: 9. From germline, CDR1 is SGHNT and CDR2 YYREEE (reference sequence). Written as DNA, the CDR3 is TGTGCCAGCAGCCCAACGACAGGGCCCATGAACACTGAAGCTTTCTTT. It translates to CASSPTTGPMNTEAFF.

The chain couples TRBV15 to TRBJ2-1, with TRBD2 as a possible D gene (6 bases). V was clipped by 5 bases and J by 4 bases, with 27 bases between them. The CDR3 is made up of 19 amino acids. Per germline, CDR1 LNHNV and CDR2 YYDKDF (reference sequence). The CDR3 region is CATSSGPLKGRSLYNEQFF. In nucleotides, the CDR3 is TGTGCCACCAGCTCGGGACCGCTCAAAGGGAGGAGTCTTTACAATGAGCAGTTCTTC.

The chain recombines TRBV6-1 with TRBJ1-5; D unresolved. This CDR3 is 16 amino acids long. Germline values: CDR1 MNHNS, CDR2 SASEGT. Trimming removed 2 bases at V and 3 bases at J, with 14 bases between. The CDR3 DNA reads TGTGCCAGCAGTGAATCAGTCGGAGTCCCCAATCAGCCCCAGCATTTT. Amino acids: CASSESVGVPNQPQHF.

This chain links TRBV5-4 with TRBJ2-5; 9 bases are shared with TRBD2. Losses at the gene ends were 0 bases for V and 5 bases for J; bases not matched to a gene: 8. The germline CDR1 and CDR2 sequences are SGHNT and YYREEE (reference sequence). The CDR3 is 16 amino acids. CDR3 bases: TGTGCCAGCAGCTTGGCCGGGGCTAGCGGGGTTGAGACCCAGTACTTC. This translates into CASSLAGASGVETQYF.

V usage is TRBV7-2 and J usage is TRBJ2-7; TRBD2 might be the D (5 bases). This CDR3 is built from 16 residues. The V end lost 0 bases, the J end lost 4 bases, and 16 bases lay between the germline ends. CDR1 is SGHTA, CDR2 FQGNSA, per germline. CDR3 DNA sequence: TGTGCCAGCAGCTTAGCGGCCCGGGATCACAATTACGAGCAGTACTTC. Translation gives CASSLAARDHNYEQYF.

This clone was seen once. The chain uses TRBV6-5 and TRBJ2-5; TRBD2 aligns across 10 bases. Trimming cost V 7 bases and J 5 bases; bases outside gene matches: 7. Germline CDR1 reads MNHEY; CDR2 reads SVGAGI. The length of the CDR3 is 14 residues. CDR3: CASKASGSGETQYF. DNA of the CDR3: TGTGCCAGCAAGGCTAGCGGGAGTGGTGAGACCCAGTACTTC.

The table lists this clone with a few counts. The chain carries TRBV27 and TRBJ1-2, with TRBD1 matching 8 bases. Germline assignment: CDR1 MNHEY and CDR2 SMNVEV (reference sequence). The V gene end was trimmed by 6 bases and the J gene end by 8 bases; junction bases not matched to a gene: 14. The CDR3 extends over 15 amino acids. The DNA of the CDR3 is TGTGCCAGCAGGCCTCTCGGACAGGGATTGGACGGCTACACCTTC. It is translated as CASRPLGQGLDGYTF.

The V call is TRBV7-2, the J call TRBJ2-3; 13 bases match TRBD2. The V gene's germline CDR1 is SGHTA and CDR2 FQGNSA. V was pared by 3 bases and J by 6 bases, with 12 bases of the junction left unmatched. The CDR3 has 18 residues. The CDR3 is CASSLIAGTSGAADTQYF. Here the CDR3 DNA reads TGTGCCAGCAGCTTGATTGCCGGGACTAGCGGGGCCGCGGATACGCAGTATTTT.

This clone showed up just once. The chain links TRBV6-6 to TRBJ2-7; D gene uncertain. This CDR3 has 13 amino acids. Germline V lookup: CDR1 MNHNY, CDR2 SVGAGI (reference sequence). V was trimmed by 2 bases and J by 0 bases, leaving 5 bases between them. CDR3: CASSYVYSYEQYF. The CDR3 coding sequence is TGTGCCAGCAGTTACGTCTACTCCTACGAGCAGTACTTC.

The rearrangement uses TRBV4-1 and TRBJ1-4; D unclear. The V gene's germline CDR1 is MGHRA and CDR2 YSYEKL. V lost 5 bases to trimming and J lost 4 bases, with 8 bases between them. This CDR3 comprises 13 residues. The CDR3 DNA follows: TGCGCCAGCAGCGGACTTGTTAATGAAAAACTGTTTTTT. Encoded protein: CASSGLVNEKLFF.

The chain is built from TRBV5-1 and TRBJ1-1; D not resolved. This CDR3 contains 13 residues. Germline V gene sequence: CDR1 SGHRS, CDR2 YFSETQ. Trimming took 0 bases from V and 0 from J, leaving 3 bases between them. The CDR3 DNA reads as TGCGCCAGCAGCTTGGAGCTGAACACTGAAGCTTTCTTT. This gives the protein CASSLELNTEAFF.

The gene calls are TRBV4-3 and TRBJ2-7, with a tentative D call TRBD2 (5 bases). The CDR3 length is 13 residues. In germline, CDR1 is LGHNA, CDR2 YSLEER. V was trimmed by 1 base and J by 6 bases, leaving 10 bases between them. The CDR3 DNA reads as TGCGCCAGCAGCCAAGTCCGAGGGTCCGAGCAGTACTTC. Its translation: CASSQVRGSEQYF.

The V call is TRBV1, the J call TRBJ2-5; TRBD2, the D gene given by the table, was not confirmed from the DNA. TRBV1 is assigned pseudogene status. CDR3 length equals 12 residues. CDR3 residues: CTSRFGQETQYF. The CDR3 DNA follows: TGCACCAGCCGATTCGGCCAAGAGACCCAGTACTTC.

V gene TRBV2 combines with J gene TRBJ1-2; D remains unclear. Germline V lookup: CDR1 SNHLY, CDR2 FYNNEI. Trimming left V 4 bases short and J 3 bases short, with 18 bases between. CDR3 length: 16 residues. This CDR3 is CASSGQALATYYGYTF. CDR3 in DNA: TGTGCCAGCAGTGGCCAGGCACTTGCCACATACTATGGCTACACCTTC.